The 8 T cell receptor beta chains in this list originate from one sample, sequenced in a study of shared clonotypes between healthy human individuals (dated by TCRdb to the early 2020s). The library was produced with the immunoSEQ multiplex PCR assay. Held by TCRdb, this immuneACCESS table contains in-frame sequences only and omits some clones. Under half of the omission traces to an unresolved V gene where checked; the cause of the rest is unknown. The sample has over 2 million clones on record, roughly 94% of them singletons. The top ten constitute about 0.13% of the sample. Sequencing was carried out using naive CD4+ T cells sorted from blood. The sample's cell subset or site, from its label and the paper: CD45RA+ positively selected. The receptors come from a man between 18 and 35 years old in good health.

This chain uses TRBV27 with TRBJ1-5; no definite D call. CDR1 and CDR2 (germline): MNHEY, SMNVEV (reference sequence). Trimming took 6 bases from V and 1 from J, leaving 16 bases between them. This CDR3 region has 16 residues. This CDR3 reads CASRATRAVSNQPQHF. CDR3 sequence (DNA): TGTGCCAGCAGGGCAACCCGGGCGGTGAGCAATCAGCCCCAGCATTTT.

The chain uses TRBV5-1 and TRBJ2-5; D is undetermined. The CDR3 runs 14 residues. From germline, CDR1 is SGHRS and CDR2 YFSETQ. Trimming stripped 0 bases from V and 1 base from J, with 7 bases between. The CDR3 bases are TGCGCCAGCAGCTTGGATCACTCCCAAGAGACCCAGTACTTC. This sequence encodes CASSLDHSQETQYF.

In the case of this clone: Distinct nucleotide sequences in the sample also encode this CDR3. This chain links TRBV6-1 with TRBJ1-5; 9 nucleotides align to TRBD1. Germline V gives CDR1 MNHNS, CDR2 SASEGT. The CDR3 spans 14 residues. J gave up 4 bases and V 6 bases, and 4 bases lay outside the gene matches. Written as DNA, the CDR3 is TGTGCCAGCAGGAGGACAGGGGCAAATCAGCCCCAGCATTTT. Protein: CASRRTGANQPQHF.

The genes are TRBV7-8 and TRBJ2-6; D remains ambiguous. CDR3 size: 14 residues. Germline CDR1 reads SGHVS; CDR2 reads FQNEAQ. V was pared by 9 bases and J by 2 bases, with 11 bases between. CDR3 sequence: CASTLSPGANVLTF. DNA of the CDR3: TGTGCCAGTACCTTGAGTCCTGGGGCCAACGTCCTGACTTTC. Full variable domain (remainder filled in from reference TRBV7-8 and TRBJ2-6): GAGVSQSPRYKVAKRGQDVALRCDPISGHVSLFWYQQALGQGPEFLTYFQNEAQLDKSGLPSDRFFAERPEGSVSTLKIQRTQQEDSAVYLCASTLSPGANVLTFGAGSRLTVL.

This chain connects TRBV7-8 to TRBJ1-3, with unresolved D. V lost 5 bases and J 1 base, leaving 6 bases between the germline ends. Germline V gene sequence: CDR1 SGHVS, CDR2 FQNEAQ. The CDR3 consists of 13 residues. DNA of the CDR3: TGTGCCAGCAGCCTACCTTCTGGAAACACCATATATTTT. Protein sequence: CASSLPSGNTIYF.

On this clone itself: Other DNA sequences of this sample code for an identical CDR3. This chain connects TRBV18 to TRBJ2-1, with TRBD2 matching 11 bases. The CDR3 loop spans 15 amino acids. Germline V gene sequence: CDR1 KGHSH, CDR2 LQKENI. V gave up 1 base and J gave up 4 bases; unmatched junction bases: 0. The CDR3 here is CASSPLAGGYNEQFF. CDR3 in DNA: TGTGCCAGCTCACCACTAGCGGGGGGGTACAATGAGCAGTTCTTC.

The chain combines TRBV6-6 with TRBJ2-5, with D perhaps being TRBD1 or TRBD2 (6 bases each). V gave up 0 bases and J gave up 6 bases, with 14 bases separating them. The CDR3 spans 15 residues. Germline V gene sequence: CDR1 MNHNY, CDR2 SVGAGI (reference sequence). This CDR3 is CASSYSAVGGKTQYF. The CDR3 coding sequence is TGTGCCAGCAGTTACTCGGCCGTGGGGGGCAAGACCCAGTACTTC.

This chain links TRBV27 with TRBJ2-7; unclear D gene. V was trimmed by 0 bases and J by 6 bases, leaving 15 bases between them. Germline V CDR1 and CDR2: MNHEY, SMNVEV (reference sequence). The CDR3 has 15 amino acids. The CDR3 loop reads CASSLSMQALSEQYF. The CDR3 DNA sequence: TGTGCCAGCAGTTTATCTATGCAGGCACTGTCCGAGCAGTACTTC.